This TCR beta chain was found in a study of a mutant IDH1 vaccine in newly diagnosed glioma. In the study overall: Vaccination began 4-6 weeks post radiotherapy alone, or with temozolomide cycles. Patients previously underwent radiotherapy, temozolomide, or both, and most underwent both. The study's findings and limits: Across multiple MHC alleles, 80% to 95% of patients had vaccine-induced responses.

Sequencing was performed with immunoSEQ multiplex PCR; in TCRdb, only in-frame clones are kept and a portion is missing. The table shows about 12,000 clones, with 80% to 90% occurring only once. Comment on this clone: Its target is not known.

The sample's time point: week 5, during vaccination. Vaccination comprised doses that each held 300 ug of mutant IDH1 20-mer peptide, plus topical imiquimod. New WHO grade 3 or 4 astrocytomas that were IDH1-mutant and ATRX-lost occurred in the donors. The CDR3 extends over 17 amino acids. Losses at the gene ends were 0 bases for V and 5 bases for J; bases not matched to a gene: 8. CDR1 and CDR2 from the germline V gene are ENHRY and SYGVKD. The material was PBMCs, obtained from a glioma patient whose treatment included an IDH1 peptide vaccine. The receptor was derived from a woman aged 40-49 years with glioma. Some clones in this sample may be carry-over from other donors' samples. The genes are TRBV10-3 and TRBJ2-1; TRBD2 agrees at 9 bases. DNA of the CDR3: TGTGCCATCAGTGAGTCCCGGGCTAGCGGGGATCACAATGAGCAGTTCTTC. Amino acid sequence: CAISESRASGDHNEQFF.